This TCR beta chain was sequenced in a study of blood T cell repertoires in COVID-19. Overall study: COVID-19 samples, acute and convalescent, were from the United States, Italy and Spain. T cells, B-cell-depleted T cells, or PBMCs supplied cDNA or gDNA.

Original data processing: Nucleated cell counts were estimated from reference gene primer amplification. The data were produced by immunoSEQ multiplex PCR, yet TCRdb's version contains in-frame clones alone and is incomplete. The V and J calls and clone size were taken over from that table, and D and trimming were inferred from the DNA. Of roughly 300,000 clones in the sample, about 80% are singletons; the top ten hold roughly 9.4%. Unmatched junction bases numbered 3, after V lost 4 bases and J lost 0 bases. The CDR3 loop spans 15 amino acids. Germline V gene data show CDR1 as LGHNA and CDR2 as YSLEER.

The sequence came from a woman between 45 and 60 years old who had recovered from COVID-19. Sequencing was done on a sample of peripheral blood. The chain joins TRBV4-3 to TRBJ2-7, with 10 bases matching TRBD2. The CDR3 is CASSRGLAVSYEQYF. DNA for the CDR3: TGCGCCAGCAGCCGCGGACTAGCGGTCTCCTACGAGCAGTACTTC.